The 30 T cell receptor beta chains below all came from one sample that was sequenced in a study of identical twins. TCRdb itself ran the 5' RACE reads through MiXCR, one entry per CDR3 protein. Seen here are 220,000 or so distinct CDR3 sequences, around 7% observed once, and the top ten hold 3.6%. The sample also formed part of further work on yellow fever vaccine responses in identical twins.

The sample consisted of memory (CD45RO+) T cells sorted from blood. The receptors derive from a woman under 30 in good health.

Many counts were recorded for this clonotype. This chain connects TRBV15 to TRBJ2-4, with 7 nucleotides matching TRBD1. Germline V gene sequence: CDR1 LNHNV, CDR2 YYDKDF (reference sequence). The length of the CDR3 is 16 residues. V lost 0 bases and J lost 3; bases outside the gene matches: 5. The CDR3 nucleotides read TGTGCCACCAGCAGAGATTTTGGGACAGACAAAAACATTCAGTACTTC. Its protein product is CATSRDFGTDKNIQYF.

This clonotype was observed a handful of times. CDR3 sequence reads: CASSSYRGSTDTQYF. CDR3 nucleotide sequence: TGTGCCAGCAGTTCATACAGGGGAAGTACAGATACGCAGTATTTT. V usage is TRBV6-5 and J usage is TRBJ2-3; 7 positions match TRBD1. This CDR3 region has 15 residues. Per germline, CDR1 MNHEY and CDR2 SVGAGI. After removal of 4 bases from V and 3 bases from J, the junction contained 7 bases not matched to a gene.

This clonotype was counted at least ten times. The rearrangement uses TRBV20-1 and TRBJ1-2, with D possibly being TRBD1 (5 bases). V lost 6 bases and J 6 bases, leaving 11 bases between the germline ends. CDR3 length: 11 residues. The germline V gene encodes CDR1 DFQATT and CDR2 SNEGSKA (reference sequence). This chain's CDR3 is CSAGLGDGYTF. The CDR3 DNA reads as TGCAGTGCCGGGCTGGGGGATGGCTACACCTTC.

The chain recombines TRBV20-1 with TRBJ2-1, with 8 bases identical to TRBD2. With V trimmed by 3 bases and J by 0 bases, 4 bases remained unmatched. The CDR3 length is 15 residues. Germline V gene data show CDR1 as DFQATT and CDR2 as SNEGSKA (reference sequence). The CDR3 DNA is TGCAGTGCTAGCCGACTAGCGAGCTCCTACAATGAGCAGTTCTTC. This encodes CSASRLASSYNEQFF.

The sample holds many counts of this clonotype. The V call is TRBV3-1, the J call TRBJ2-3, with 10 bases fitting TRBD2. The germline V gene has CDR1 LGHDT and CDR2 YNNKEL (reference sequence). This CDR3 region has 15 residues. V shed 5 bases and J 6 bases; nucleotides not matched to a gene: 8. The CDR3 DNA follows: TGTGCCAGCAGCTGGAGCGGGGGGGCCGGTGATACGCAGTATTTT. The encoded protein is CASSWSGGAGDTQYF.

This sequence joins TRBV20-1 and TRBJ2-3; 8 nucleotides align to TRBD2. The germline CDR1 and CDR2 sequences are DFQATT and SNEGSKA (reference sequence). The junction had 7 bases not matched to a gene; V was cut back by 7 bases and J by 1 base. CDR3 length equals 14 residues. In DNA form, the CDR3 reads TGCAGTGTTTCGGGAGGGCGCGGCACAGATACGCAGTATTTT. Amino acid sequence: CSVSGGRGTDTQYF.

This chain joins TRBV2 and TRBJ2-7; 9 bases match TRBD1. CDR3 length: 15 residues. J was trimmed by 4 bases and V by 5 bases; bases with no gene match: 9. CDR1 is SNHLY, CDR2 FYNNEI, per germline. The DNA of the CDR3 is TGTGCCAGCAGTAGACCGGGACAGGGTGGATACGAGCAGTACTTC. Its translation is CASSRPGQGGYEQYF.

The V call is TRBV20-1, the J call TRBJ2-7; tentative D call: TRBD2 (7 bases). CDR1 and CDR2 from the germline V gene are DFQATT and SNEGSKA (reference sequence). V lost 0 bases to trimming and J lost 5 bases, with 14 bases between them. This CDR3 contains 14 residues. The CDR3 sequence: CSAREGGASHEQYF. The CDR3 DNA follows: TGCAGTGCTAGAGAGGGGGGGGCTTCCCACGAGCAGTACTTC.

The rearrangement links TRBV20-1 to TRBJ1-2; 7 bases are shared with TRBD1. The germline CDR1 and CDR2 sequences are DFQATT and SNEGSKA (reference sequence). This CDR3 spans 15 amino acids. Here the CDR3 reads CTPGGGGPFNYGYTF. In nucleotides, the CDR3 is TGCACCCCAGGGGGAGGGGGGCCGTTTAACTATGGCTACACCTTC.

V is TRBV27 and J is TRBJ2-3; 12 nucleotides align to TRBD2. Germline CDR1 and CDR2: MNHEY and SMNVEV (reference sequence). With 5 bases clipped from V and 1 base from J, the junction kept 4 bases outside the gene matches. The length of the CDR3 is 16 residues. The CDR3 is CASSTRLAGGTDTQYF. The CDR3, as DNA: TGTGCCAGCAGTACGCGACTAGCGGGGGGCACAGATACGCAGTATTTT.

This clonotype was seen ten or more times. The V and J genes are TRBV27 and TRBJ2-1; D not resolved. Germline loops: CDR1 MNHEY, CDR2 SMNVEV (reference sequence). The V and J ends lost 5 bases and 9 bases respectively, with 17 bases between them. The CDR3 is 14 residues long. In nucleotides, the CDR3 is TGTGCCAGCAGTATCCGGATCAATGGTGGTGAGCAGTTCTTC. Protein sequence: CASSIRINGGEQFF.

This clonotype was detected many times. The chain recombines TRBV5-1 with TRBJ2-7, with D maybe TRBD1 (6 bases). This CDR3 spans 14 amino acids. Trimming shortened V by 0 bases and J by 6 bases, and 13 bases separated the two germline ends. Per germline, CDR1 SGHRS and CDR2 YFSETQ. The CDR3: CASSLVLGGSEQYF. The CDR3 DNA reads TGCGCCAGCAGCTTGGTATTAGGGGGAAGCGAGCAGTACTTC.

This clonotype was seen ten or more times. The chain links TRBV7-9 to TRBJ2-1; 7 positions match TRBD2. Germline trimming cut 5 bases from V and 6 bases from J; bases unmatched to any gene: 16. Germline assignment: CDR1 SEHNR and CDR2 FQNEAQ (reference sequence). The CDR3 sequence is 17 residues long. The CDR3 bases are TGTGCCAGCAGCCCGAGTTCCGGGACTAATCGCGCCAATGAGCAGTTCTTC. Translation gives CASSPSSGTNRANEQFF.

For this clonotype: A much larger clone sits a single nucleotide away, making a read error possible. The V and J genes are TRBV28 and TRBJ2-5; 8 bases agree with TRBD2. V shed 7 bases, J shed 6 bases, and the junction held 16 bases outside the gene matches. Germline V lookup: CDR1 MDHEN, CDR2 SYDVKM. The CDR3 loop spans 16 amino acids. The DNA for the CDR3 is TGTGCCAGCATTCCCGCCGGGACTAGATTTACACAGACCCAGTACTTC. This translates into CASIPAGTRFTQTQYF.

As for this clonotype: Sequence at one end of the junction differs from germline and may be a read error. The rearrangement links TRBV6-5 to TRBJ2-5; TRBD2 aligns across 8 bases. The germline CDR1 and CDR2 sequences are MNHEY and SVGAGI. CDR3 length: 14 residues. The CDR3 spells CASSYSTGGETQNF. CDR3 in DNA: TGTGCCAGCAGTTACTCGACGGGGGGGGAGACCCAGAACTTC.

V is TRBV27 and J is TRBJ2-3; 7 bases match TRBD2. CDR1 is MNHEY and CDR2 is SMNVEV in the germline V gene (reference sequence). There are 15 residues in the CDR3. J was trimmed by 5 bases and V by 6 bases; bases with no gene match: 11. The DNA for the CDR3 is TGTGCCAGCAGACGGGACTACCATGTATTAGATACGCAGTATTTT. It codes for CASRRDYHVLDTQYF.

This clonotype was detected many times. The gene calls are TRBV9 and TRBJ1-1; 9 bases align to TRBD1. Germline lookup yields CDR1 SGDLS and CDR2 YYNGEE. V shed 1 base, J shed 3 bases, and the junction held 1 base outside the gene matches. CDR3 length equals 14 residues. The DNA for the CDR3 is TGTGCCAGCAGCGTAAGGACAGGGGACACTGAAGCTTTCTTT. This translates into CASSVRTGDTEAFF.

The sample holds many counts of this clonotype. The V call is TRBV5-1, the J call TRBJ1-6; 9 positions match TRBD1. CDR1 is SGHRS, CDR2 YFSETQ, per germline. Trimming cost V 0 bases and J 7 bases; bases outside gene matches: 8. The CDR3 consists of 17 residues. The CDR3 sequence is CASSLGTPGQGNSPLHF. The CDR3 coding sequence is TGCGCCAGCAGCTTGGGGACCCCGGGACAGGGAAATTCACCCCTCCACTTT.

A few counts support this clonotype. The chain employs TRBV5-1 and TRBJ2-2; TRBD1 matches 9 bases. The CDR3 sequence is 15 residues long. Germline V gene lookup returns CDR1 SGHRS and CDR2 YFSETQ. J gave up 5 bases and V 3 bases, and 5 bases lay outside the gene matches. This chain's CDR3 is CASSSNRGQTGELFF. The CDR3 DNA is TGCGCCAGCAGCTCAAACAGGGGGCAGACCGGGGAGCTGTTTTTT.

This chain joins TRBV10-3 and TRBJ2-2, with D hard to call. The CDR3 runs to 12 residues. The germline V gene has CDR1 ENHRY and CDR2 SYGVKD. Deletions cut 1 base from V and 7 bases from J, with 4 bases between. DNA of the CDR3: TGTGCCATCAGTGAGTTCGGCGGGGAGCTGTTTTTT. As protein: CAISEFGGELFF.

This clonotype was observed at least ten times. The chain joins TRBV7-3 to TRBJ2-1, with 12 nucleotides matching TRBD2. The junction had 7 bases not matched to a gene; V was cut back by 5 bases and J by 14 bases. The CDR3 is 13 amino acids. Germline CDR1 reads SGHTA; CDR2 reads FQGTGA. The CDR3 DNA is TGTGCCAGCAGCCCCCGGACTAGCGGGATTAAGTTCTTC. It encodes CASSPRTSGIKFF.

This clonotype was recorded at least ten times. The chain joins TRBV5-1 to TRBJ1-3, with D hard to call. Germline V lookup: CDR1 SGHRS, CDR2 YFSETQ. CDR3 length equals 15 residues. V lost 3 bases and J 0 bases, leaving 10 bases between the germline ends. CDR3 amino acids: CASSSGIGSGNTIYF. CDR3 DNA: TGCGCCAGCAGCTCTGGCATAGGCTCTGGAAACACCATATATTTT. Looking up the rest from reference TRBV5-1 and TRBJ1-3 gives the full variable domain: KAGVTQTPRYLIKTRGQQVTLSCSPISGHRSVSWYQQTPGQGLQFLFEYFSETQRNKGNFPGRFSGRQFSNSRSEMNVSTLELGDSALYLCASSSGIGSGNTIYFGEGSWLTVV.

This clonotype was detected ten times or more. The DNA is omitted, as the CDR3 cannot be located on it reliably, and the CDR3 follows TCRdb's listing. The CDR3 spells CASSKYPCKRERGTRDEQFF. V usage is TRBV21-1 and J usage is TRBJ2-1; the table's D gene call, TRBD1, was not cross checked with the DNA. TRBV21-1 is flagged as a pseudogene. The CDR3 adds up to 20 amino acids, both ends counted.

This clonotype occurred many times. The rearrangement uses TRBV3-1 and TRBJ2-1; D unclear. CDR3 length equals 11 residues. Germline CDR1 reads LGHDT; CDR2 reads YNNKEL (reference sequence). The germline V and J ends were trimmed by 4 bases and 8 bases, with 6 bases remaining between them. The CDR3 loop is CASSLAYEQFF. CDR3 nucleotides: TGTGCCAGCAGCCTAGCTTATGAGCAGTTCTTC.

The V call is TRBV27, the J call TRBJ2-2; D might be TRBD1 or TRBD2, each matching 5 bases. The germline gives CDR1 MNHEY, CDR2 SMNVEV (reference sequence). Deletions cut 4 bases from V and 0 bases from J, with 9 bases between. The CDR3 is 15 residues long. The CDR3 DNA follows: TGTGCCAGCAGTTGGGACCTGGCGAACACCGGGGAGCTGTTTTTT. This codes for CASSWDLANTGELFF.

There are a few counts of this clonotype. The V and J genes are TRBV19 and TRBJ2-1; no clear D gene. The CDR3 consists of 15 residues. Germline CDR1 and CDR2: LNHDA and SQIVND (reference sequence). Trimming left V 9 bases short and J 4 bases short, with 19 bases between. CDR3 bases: TGTGCCAGCACCCTGGGCGGATATCGGTACAATGAGCAGTTCTTC. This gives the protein CASTLGGYRYNEQFF.

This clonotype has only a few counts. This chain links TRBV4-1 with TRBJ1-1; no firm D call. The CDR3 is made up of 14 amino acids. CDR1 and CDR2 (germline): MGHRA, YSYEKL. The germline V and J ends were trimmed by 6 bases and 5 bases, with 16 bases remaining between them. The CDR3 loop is CASSEKWVVTEAFF. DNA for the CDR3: TGCGCCAGCAGTGAAAAGTGGGTTGTAACTGAAGCTTTCTTT.

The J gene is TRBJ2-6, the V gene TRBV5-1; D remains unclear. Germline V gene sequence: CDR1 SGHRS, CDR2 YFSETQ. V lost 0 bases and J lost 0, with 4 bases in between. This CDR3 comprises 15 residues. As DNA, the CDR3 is TGCGCCAGCAGCTTGGCCGCCTCTGGGGCCAACGTCCTGACTTTC. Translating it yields CASSLAASGANVLTF. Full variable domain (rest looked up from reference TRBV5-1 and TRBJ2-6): KAGVTQTPRYLIKTRGQQVTLSCSPISGHRSVSWYQQTPGQGLQFLFEYFSETQRNKGNFPGRFSGRQFSNSRSEMNVSTLELGDSALYLCASSLAASGANVLTFGAGSRLTVL.

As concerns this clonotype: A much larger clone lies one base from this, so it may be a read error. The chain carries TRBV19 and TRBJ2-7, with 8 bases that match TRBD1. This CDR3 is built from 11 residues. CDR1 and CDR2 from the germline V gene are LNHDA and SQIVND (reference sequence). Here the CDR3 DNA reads TGTGTCAGTGGACAGGGAAACGAGCAGTACTTC. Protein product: CVSGQGNEQYF.

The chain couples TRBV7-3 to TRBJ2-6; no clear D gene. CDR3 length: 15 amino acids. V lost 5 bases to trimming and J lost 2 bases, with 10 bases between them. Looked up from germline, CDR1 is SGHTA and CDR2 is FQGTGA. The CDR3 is CASSPARAGANVLTF. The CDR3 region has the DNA TGTGCCAGCAGCCCCGCTAGAGCTGGGGCCAACGTCCTGACTTTC.